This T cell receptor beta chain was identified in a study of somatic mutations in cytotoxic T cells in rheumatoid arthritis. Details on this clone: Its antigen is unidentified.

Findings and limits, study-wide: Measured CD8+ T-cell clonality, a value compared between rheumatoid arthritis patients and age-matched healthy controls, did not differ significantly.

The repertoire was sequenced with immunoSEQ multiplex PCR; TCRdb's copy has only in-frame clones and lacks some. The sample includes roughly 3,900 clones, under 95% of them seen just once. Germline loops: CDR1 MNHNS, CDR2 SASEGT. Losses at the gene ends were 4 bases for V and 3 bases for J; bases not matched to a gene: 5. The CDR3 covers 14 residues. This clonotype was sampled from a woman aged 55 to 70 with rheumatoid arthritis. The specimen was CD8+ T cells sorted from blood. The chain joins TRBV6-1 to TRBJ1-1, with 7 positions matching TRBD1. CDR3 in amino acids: CASSAAQGYTEAFF. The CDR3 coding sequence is TGTGCCAGCAGTGCGGCACAGGGGTACACTGAAGCTTTCTTT.